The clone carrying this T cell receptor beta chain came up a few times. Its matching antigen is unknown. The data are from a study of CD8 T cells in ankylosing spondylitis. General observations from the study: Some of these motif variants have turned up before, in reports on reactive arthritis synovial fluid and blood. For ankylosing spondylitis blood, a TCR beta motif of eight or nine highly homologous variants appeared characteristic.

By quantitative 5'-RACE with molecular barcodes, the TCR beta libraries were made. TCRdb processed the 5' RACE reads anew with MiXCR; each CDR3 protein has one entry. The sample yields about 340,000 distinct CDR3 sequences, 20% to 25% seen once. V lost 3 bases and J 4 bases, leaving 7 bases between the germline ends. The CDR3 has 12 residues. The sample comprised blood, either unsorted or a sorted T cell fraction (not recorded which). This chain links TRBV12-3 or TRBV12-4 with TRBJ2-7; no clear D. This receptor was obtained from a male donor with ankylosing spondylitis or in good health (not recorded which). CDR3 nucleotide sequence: TGTGCCAGCAGTTTTCGTGGGTACGAGCAGTACTTC. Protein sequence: CASSFRGYEQYF.